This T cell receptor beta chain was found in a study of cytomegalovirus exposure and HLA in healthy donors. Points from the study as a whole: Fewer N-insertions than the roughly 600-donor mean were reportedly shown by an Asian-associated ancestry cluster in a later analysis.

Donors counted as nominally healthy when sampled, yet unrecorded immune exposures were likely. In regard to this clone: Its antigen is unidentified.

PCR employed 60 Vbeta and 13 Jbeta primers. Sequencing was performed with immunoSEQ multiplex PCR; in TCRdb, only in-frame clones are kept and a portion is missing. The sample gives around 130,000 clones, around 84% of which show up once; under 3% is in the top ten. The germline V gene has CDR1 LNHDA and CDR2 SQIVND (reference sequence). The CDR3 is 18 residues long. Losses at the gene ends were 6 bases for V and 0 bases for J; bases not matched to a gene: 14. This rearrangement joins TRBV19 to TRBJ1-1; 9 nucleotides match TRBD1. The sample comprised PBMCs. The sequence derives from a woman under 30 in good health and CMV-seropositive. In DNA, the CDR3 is TGTGCCAGTAGATCACATAAGGGACAGGGACTGATGAACACTGAAGCTTTCTTT. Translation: CASRSHKGQGLMNTEAFF.